The 24 T cell receptor beta chains below all came from one sample that was sequenced in a study of radiotherapy plus CTLA-4 blockade in lung cancer. Using immunoSEQ multiplex PCR, the repertoire was profiled, and TCRdb retains in-frame clones only, with some absent. The data contain approximately 44,000 clones, 65% to 85% of them singletons. Sample: peripheral blood, taken from a patient treated with radiotherapy plus ipilimumab. All receptors come from a human donor with non-small cell lung cancer who had stable disease on radiotherapy plus ipilimumab.

The V call is TRBV7-2, the J call TRBJ1-2; possibly TRBD1 for D (6 bases). Deletions cut 5 bases from V and 4 bases from J, with 14 bases between. CDR3 length equals 14 residues. Germline V gives CDR1 SGHTA, CDR2 FQGNSA. CDR3 sequence reads: CASSTATGPYGYTF. The DNA of the CDR3 is TGTGCCAGCAGCACCGCGACAGGACCCTATGGCTACACCTTC.

This chain joins TRBV5-1 and TRBJ2-7, with 9 positions matching TRBD1. The V and J ends lost 4 bases and 5 bases, in that order; junction bases with no gene match: 10. Germline CDR1 and CDR2: SGHRS and YFSETQ. The CDR3 sequence is 15 residues long. The DNA of the CDR3 is TGCGCCAGCAGCCGCACTGGGACAGGGACCAACGAGCAGTACTTC. Translated: CASSRTGTGTNEQYF.

The rearrangement uses TRBV5-1 and TRBJ1-1; D is uncertain. V was trimmed by 0 bases and J by 1 base, leaving 7 bases between them. CDR3 size: 14 residues. The germline CDR1 and CDR2 sequences are SGHRS and YFSETQ. This CDR3 reads CASSLVGENTEAFF. The CDR3 DNA follows: TGCGCCAGCAGCTTGGTGGGAGAGAACACTGAAGCTTTCTTT.

The chain has TRBV10-1 and TRBJ2-3, with 8 bases matching TRBD1. There are 13 residues in the CDR3. Germline CDR1 is WNHNN and CDR2 is SYGVQD (reference sequence). Trimming removed 4 bases from V and 5 bases from J; junction bases left unmatched: 2. Here the CDR3 DNA reads TGCGCCAGCAGTGCGACAGGGGTAGATACGCAGTATTTT. It codes for CASSATGVDTQYF.

The CDR3 nucleotides read TGTGCCAGCAGCGCATCTAATTCACCCCTCCACTTT. This gives the protein CASSASNSPLHF. The V gene is TRBV9, the J gene TRBJ1-6; D ambiguous. This CDR3 has 12 amino acids. V shed 3 bases and J shed 6 bases, with 4 bases lying between them. Germline CDR1 is SGDLS and CDR2 is YYNGEE.

This chain uses TRBV6-5 with TRBJ2-7; D may correspond to TRBD1 or TRBD2 (5 bases each). The germline V gene encodes CDR1 MNHEY and CDR2 SVGAGI. V dropped 5 bases and J dropped 3 bases, with 17 bases sitting between them. The length of the CDR3 is 15 residues. The CDR3 loop reads CASSKIQGRGYEQYF. The CDR3 coding sequence is TGTGCCAGCAGTAAAATTCAGGGACGGGGCTACGAGCAGTACTTC.

This clone was seen a single time. The J gene is TRBJ1-2, the V gene TRBV6-1; D is perhaps TRBD1 (5 bases). The germline gives CDR1 MNHNS, CDR2 SASEGT. This CDR3 comprises 15 residues. V shed 1 base and J shed 4 bases, with 13 bases lying between them. This chain's CDR3 is CASSEVGGDLYGYTF. CDR3 sequence (DNA): TGTGCCAGCAGTGAAGTAGGAGGGGACCTCTATGGCTACACCTTC.

The V and J genes are TRBV11-2 and TRBJ2-2; weak D call: TRBD2 (6 bases). CDR1 and CDR2 (germline): SGHAT, FQNNGV. Trimming pared 5 bases from V and 6 bases from J, leaving 13 bases between. This CDR3 has 14 amino acids. In DNA form, the CDR3 reads TGTGCCAGCAGCCCAGGACTACGCCCCGGGGAGCTGTTTTTT. Translation: CASSPGLRPGELFF.

The V and J genes are TRBV30 and TRBJ1-1, with 8 bases lining up with TRBD1. The CDR3 loop spans 13 amino acids. The germline CDR1 and CDR2 sequences are GTSNPN and SVGIG (reference sequence). With 5 bases clipped from V and 2 bases from J, the junction kept 4 bases outside the gene matches. In DNA form, the CDR3 reads TGTGCCTGGGCTGGACAGGGCAACACTGAAGCTTTCTTT. This sequence encodes CAWAGQGNTEAFF.

The sample holds a few counts of this clone. The chain is built from TRBV10-1 and TRBJ1-3, with D unresolved. The CDR3 sequence is 12 residues long. The V end lost 0 bases, the J end lost 3 bases, and 0 bases lay between the germline ends. Per germline, CDR1 WNHNN and CDR2 SYGVQD (reference sequence). Written as DNA, the CDR3 is TGCGCCAGCAGTGAGTCTGGAAACACCATATATTTT. The encoded protein is CASSESGNTIYF.

The chain recombines TRBV2 with TRBJ2-3; 7 bases align to TRBD1. Trimming removed 1 base from V and 1 base from J; junction bases left unmatched: 2. CDR1 SNHLY and CDR2 FYNNEI come from the germline V gene. This CDR3 spans 15 amino acids. CDR3 in amino acids: CASSEVGQGTDTQYF. CDR3 in DNA: TGTGCCAGCAGTGAAGTTGGACAGGGCACAGATACGCAGTATTTT.

This chain joins TRBV5-1 and TRBJ1-4, with D perhaps matching TRBD1 (6 bases). V shed 4 bases and J shed 5 bases, with 12 bases lying between them. CDR1 and CDR2 (germline): SGHRS, YFSETQ. CDR3 size: 14 residues. The CDR3 here is CASSKDSLNEKLFF. The CDR3 DNA follows: TGCGCCAGCAGCAAGGACAGCTTGAATGAAAAACTGTTTTTT.

The gene calls are TRBV21-1 and TRBJ2-5; TRBD2 is taken as the D call from the table, unchecked against the DNA. TRBV21-1 is listed as a pseudogene. This CDR3 is 20 amino acids long. The CDR3 region is CASSKEGGQRLAGPGETQYF. DNA for the CDR3: TGTGCCAGCAGCAAAGAAGGGGGCCAAAGATTAGCGGGGCCAGGGGAGACCCAGTACTTC.

This clone was seen a few times. A far larger clone is only one base removed, so a read error is likely. The chain joins TRBV2 to TRBJ1-2; possible D gene TRBD1, 6 bases. Germline CDR1 and CDR2: SNHLY and FYNNEI. This CDR3 spans 14 amino acids. V was shortened by 3 bases and J by 3 bases, with 11 bases between the two germline ends. The CDR3 DNA is TGTGCCAGCAGTGATGGGGCAGGGGACTATGGCTACACCTTC. Protein: CASSDGAGDYGYTF.

The rearrangement uses TRBV5-1 and TRBJ1-2; D is unresolved. Germline V gene sequence: CDR1 SGHRS, CDR2 YFSETQ. The CDR3 sequence is 15 residues long. With 6 bases removed from V and 4 bases from J, the gap between germline ends came to 19 bases. CDR3 nucleotide sequence: TGCGCCAGCATGGTTGCCCTCGGAGAAGGCTATGGCTACACCTTC. Amino acid sequence: CASMVALGEGYGYTF.

J is TRBJ2-2 and V is TRBV7-6; D is perhaps TRBD1 (6 bases). Per the germline V gene, CDR1 is SGHVS and CDR2 is FNYEAQ. Trimming took off 1 base at V and 6 bases at J, with 6 bases between the two ends. The CDR3 runs 13 residues. The DNA of the CDR3 is TGTGCCAGCAGCTTAGGGACAGCCGGGGAGCTGTTTTTT. It specifies CASSLGTAGELFF. The whole variable domain, filled in from reference TRBV7-6 and TRBJ2-2, reads GAGVSQSPRYKVTKRGQDVALRCDPISGHVSLYWYRQALGQGPEFLTYFNYEAQQDKSGLPNDRFSAERPEGSISTLTIQRTEQRDSAMYRCASSLGTAGELFFGEGSRLTVL.

This chain links TRBV9 with TRBJ2-3, with 8 bases identical to TRBD1. CDR1 SGDLS and CDR2 YYNGEE come from the germline V gene. The CDR3 extends over 16 amino acids. Germline trimming cut 4 bases from V and 2 bases from J; bases unmatched to any gene: 9. Here the CDR3 DNA reads TGTGCCAGCAGCTTTTTTAGGGACAGGTCCACAGATACGCAGTATTTT. This translates into CASSFFRDRSTDTQYF.

The gene calls are TRBV5-1 and TRBJ2-3, with 10 bases matching TRBD1. There are 15 residues in the CDR3. Trimming took 0 bases from V and 4 from J; bases not matched to a gene: 2. Germline loops: CDR1 SGHRS, CDR2 YFSETQ. CDR3 residues: CASSLAGTGADTQYF. Written as DNA, the CDR3 is TGCGCCAGCAGCTTGGCCGGGACAGGGGCAGATACGCAGTATTTT. The variable domain in full, completed from reference TRBV5-1 and TRBJ2-3, reads KAGVTQTPRYLIKTRGQQVTLSCSPISGHRSVSWYQQTPGQGLQFLFEYFSETQRNKGNFPGRFSGRQFSNSRSEMNVSTLELGDSALYLCASSLAGTGADTQYFGPGTRLTVL.

This clone was counted between two and nine times. The rearrangement uses TRBV4-3 and TRBJ1-6; D unresolved. The V and J ends lost 1 base and 7 bases respectively, with 8 bases between them. CDR3 length: 14 amino acids. Per the germline V gene, CDR1 is LGHNA and CDR2 is YSLEER. The CDR3, as DNA: TGCGCCAGCAGCCAAGGAGACGGGAATTCACCCCTCCACTTT. Amino acid sequence: CASSQGDGNSPLHF.

Notes on this clone: The same CDR3 arises from other DNA sequences in this sample as well. The rearrangement links TRBV9 to TRBJ2-1; tentative D call: TRBD2 (7 bases). V lost 2 bases to trimming and J lost 5 bases, with 14 bases between them. This CDR3 spans 15 amino acids. Per the germline V gene, CDR1 is SGDLS and CDR2 is YYNGEE. CDR3 nucleotides: TGTGCCAGCAGCGTTGGGGGCGGGGGAAACAATGAGCAGTTCTTC. Translation gives CASSVGGGGNNEQFF. Based on the CDR3 plus reference TRBV9 and TRBJ2-1, the full variable domain is DSGVTQTPKHLITATGQRVTLRCSPRSGDLSVYWYQQSLDQGLQFLIQYYNGEERAKGNILERFSAQQFPDLHSELNLSSLELGDSALYFCASSVGGGGNNEQFFGPGTRLTVL.

The chain is built from TRBV20-1 and TRBJ1-1; D is unclear. In germline, CDR1 is DFQATT, CDR2 SNEGSKA (reference sequence). V was cut by 3 bases and J by 6 bases, with 8 bases left in between. The CDR3 covers 11 residues. CDR3 residues: CSAREFAEAFF. For the CDR3, the DNA is TGCAGTGCTAGGGAGTTCGCTGAAGCTTTCTTT.

V is TRBV4-1 and J is TRBJ1-5; 8 bases match TRBD1. J was trimmed by 3 bases and V by 0 bases; bases with no gene match: 1. Germline loops: CDR1 MGHRA, CDR2 YSYEKL. CDR3 length equals 15 residues. CDR3 sequence (DNA): TGCGCCAGCAGCCAAGATCAGGGGGCCAATCAGCCCCAGCATTTT. It encodes CASSQDQGANQPQHF.

This rearrangement joins TRBV5-6 to TRBJ2-7; the D is unclear. The CDR3 runs 13 residues. Between the trimmed V and J ends, which lost 2 bases and 2 bases, there was a span of 8 bases. Germline CDR1 and CDR2: SGHDT and YYEEEE. The CDR3 here is CASSFPGTYEQYV. Written as DNA, the CDR3 is TGTGCCAGCAGCTTTCCCGGAACCTACGAGCAGTACGTC.

This chain joins TRBV29-1 and TRBJ1-4; the D gene is possibly TRBD1 (5 bases). This CDR3 has 13 amino acids. V lost 7 bases to trimming and J lost 7 bases, with 16 bases between them. Germline CDR1 SQVTM, CDR2 ANQGSEA. DNA for the CDR3: TGCAGCGCCGGGGCCCAGGGCGGTGAAAAACTGTTTTTT. Amino acid sequence: CSAGAQGGEKLFF.